This T cell receptor beta chain originates from a study of identifying expanded T cells in peripheral blood. No infections or other immune events were documented during collection. This table comes from immunoSEQ multiplex PCR, and its TCRdb copy is limited to in-frame clones, with some not included. The sample contains 75,000 to 90,000 clones, roughly 90% of which appear only once. Study outcomes and limitations: Technical replicates showed about 1.1 changed clones; roughly two weeks about 16; four weeks 19. Across healthy donors, higher total template counts meant significantly greater roughly two-week count variance.

V lost 3 bases and J lost 6; bases outside the gene matches: 3. CDR3 length: 15 residues. From germline, CDR1 is MGHRA and CDR2 YSYEKL. Remarks on this clone: The antigen is undetermined.

Sequenced: blood. This sequence joins TRBV4-1 and TRBJ2-1; TRBD2 agrees at 12 bases. This receptor was obtained from a person between 18 and 75 years old in good health. The CDR3 bases are TGCGCCAGCAGCCACACTAGCGGGGGGCTCAATGAGCAGTTCTTC. Protein sequence: CASSHTSGGLNEQFF.